This T cell receptor (beta chain) was retrieved from a study of T cell repertoires in cytomegalovirus infection. This CDR3 contains 17 residues. V lost 2 bases to trimming and J lost 3 bases; unmatched junction nucleotides: 7. Germline V CDR1 and CDR2: MDHEN, SYDVKM. TCRdb fed the reads into MiXCR, producing one record per CDR3 protein. Of approximately 500,000 distinct CDR3 sequences detected, 10% to 12% appear once; the ten largest clones hold 9.5% to 13%. Findings and limits, study-wide: In two of eight donors, the top clonotype was HLA-C-restricted CMV-specific.

This clonotype was detected ten times or more. Its antigen is unidentified. The rearrangement uses TRBV28 and TRBJ2-3; TRBD2 agrees at 11 bases. Source material: PBMCs. The source is a human donor in good health (CMV status not recorded). Some clones in this sample may be carry-over from other donors' samples. The CDR3 nucleotides are TGTGCCAGCAGTTTAGCACTAGCGGGAGTGGAGACAGATACGCAGTATTTT. This sequence encodes CASSLALAGVETDTQYF.